Reported below is one T cell receptor (beta chain). Method: immunoSEQ multiplex PCR; TCRdb's copy keeps in-frame clones and lacks some. The sample lists 130,000 to 150,000 clones, 80% to 85% seen once, with 35% to 40% in the top ten. This sample is part of a study of blood T cell repertoires in COVID-19. Study details: Specimens from acute and convalescent COVID-19 originated in the United States, Italy and Spain.

The V end was cut by 0 bases, the J end by 11 bases, with 10 bases between. CDR1 DFQATT and CDR2 SNEGSKA come from the germline V gene (reference sequence). This CDR3 contains 11 residues. The sequence was obtained from a human donor in a cohort sampled during active COVID-19. Source material: peripheral blood. The genes are TRBV20-1 and TRBJ1-1; D remains unclear. CDR3 loop: CSARDPSGAFF. The CDR3 DNA sequence: TGCAGTGCTAGAGATCCTAGCGGGGCTTTCTTT.